A single sample gave rise to the 3 T cell receptor beta chains below, sequenced in a study of cytomegalovirus exposure and HLA in healthy donors. PCR primers comprised 60 Vbeta and 13 Jbeta primers. Assay used: immunoSEQ multiplex PCR; TCRdb lists only in-frame clones, some missing. This repertoire shows 150,000 to 200,000 clones, less than 90% found once; its top ten account for around 0.26%. Sequencing was done on a sample of PBMCs. The receptors shown here come from a boy aged 5-17 years in good health and CMV-seronegative.

The chain joins TRBV5-1 to TRBJ1-1; D may be TRBD1 (6 bases). The CDR3 runs 17 residues. CDR1 SGHRS and CDR2 YFSETQ come from the germline V gene. V was shortened by 4 bases and J by 0 bases, with 19 bases between the two germline ends. The CDR3 region has the DNA TGCGCCAGCAGCCCGTCGAGAGGTACAGGGATGAACACTGAAGCTTTCTTT. Protein: CASSPSRGTGMNTEAFF.

The chain combines TRBV5-4 with TRBJ2-7; TRBD1 aligns across 7 bases. The ends lost 5 bases at V and 7 bases at J; junction bases unmatched: 9. CDR3 size: 13 residues. Germline V gene sequence: CDR1 SGHNT, CDR2 YYREEE (reference sequence). CDR3 coding DNA: TGTGCCAGCAGTTTCGACAGGGTTCGGGAGCAGTACTTC. This gives the protein CASSFDRVREQYF.

The genes are TRBV7-9 and TRBJ2-1; 8 bases are a match to TRBD2. Unmatched junction bases numbered 12, after V lost 4 bases and J lost 4 bases. This CDR3 is 17 amino acids long. CDR1 is SEHNR and CDR2 is FQNEAQ in the germline V gene (reference sequence). Written as DNA, the CDR3 is TGTGCCAGCAGCTCGGCGGGACTAGGGACCTTGTACAATGAGCAGTTCTTC. It encodes CASSSAGLGTLYNEQFF.